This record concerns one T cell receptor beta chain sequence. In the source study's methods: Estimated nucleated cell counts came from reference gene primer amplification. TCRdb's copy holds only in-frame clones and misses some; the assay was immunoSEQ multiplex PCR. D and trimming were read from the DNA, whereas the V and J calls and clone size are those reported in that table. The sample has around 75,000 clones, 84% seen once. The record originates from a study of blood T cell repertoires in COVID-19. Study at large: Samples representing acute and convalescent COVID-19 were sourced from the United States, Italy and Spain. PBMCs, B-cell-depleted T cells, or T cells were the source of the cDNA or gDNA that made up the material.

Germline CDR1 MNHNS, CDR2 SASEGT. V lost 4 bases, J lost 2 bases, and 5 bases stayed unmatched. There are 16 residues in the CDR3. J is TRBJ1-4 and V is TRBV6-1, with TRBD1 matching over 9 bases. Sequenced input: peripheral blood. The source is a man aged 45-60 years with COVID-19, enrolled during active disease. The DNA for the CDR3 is TGTGCCAGCAGTGGGGGACAGGGTGATACTAATGAAAAACTGTTTTTT. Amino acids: CASSGGQGDTNEKLFF.